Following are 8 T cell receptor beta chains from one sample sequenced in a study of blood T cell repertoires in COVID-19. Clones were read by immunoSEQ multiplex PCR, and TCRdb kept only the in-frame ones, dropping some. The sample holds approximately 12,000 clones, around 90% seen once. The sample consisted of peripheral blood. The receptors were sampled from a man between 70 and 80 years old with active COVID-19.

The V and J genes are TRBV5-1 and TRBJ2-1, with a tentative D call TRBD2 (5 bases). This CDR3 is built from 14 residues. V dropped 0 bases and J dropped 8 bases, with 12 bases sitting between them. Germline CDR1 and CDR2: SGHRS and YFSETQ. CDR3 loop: CASSLAQRGDEQFF. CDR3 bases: TGCGCCAGCAGCTTGGCCCAACGGGGTGATGAGCAGTTCTTC.

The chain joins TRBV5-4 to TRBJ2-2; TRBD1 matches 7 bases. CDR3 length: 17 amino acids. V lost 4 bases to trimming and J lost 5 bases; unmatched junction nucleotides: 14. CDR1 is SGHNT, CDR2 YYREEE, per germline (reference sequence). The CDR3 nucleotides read TGTGCCAGCAGCATACTATCCGGGACAGAGCATACCGGGGAGCTGTTTTTT. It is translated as CASSILSGTEHTGELFF.

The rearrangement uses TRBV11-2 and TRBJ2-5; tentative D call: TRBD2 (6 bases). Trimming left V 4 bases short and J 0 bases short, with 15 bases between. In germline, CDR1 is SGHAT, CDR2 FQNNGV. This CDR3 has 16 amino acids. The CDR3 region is CASSSIADPYQETQYF. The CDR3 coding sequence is TGTGCCAGCAGCTCCATAGCGGACCCGTACCAAGAGACCCAGTACTTC.

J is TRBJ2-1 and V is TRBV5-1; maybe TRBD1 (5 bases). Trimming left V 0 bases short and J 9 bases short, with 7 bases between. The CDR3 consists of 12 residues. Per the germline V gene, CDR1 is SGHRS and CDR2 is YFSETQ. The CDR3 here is CASSLEGPEQFF. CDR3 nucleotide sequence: TGCGCCAGCAGCTTGGAGGGGCCTGAGCAGTTCTTC.

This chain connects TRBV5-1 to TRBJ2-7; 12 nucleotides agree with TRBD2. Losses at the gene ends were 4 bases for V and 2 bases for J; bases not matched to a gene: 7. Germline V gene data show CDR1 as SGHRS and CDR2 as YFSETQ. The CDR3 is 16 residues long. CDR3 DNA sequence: TGCGCCAGCAGCCGGGGACTAGCGGGCGAGCCCTACGAGCAGTACTTC. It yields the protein CASSRGLAGEPYEQYF.

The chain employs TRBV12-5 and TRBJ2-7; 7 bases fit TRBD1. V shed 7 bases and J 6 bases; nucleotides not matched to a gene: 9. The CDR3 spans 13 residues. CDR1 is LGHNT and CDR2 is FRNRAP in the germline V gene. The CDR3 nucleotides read TGTGCTAGTGCCGTTCCCCCAGGGGGCGAGCAGTACTTC. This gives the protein CASAVPPGGEQYF.

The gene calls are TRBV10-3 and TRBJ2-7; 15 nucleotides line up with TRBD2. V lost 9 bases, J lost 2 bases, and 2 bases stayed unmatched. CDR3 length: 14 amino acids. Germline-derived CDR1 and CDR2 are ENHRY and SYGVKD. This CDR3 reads CAIRTSGGAYEQYF. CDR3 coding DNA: TGTGCCATACGGACTAGCGGGGGGGCCTACGAGCAGTACTTC.

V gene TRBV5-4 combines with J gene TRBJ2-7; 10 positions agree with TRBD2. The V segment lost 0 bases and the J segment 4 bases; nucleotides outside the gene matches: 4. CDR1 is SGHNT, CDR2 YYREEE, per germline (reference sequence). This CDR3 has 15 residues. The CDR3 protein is CASSLGLAGVYEQYF. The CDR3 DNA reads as TGTGCCAGCAGCTTGGGGCTAGCGGGAGTATACGAGCAGTACTTC.